Reported below is one T cell receptor beta chain. The antigen remains undetermined. The sample originates from a study of cytomegalovirus exposure and HLA in healthy donors. Looking at the study overall: Membership in the Caucasian-associated ancestry cluster was found for around 81% of almost 400 genotyped donors.

Study results and limitations: V- and J-gene trimming of TCR beta was linked (in a later analysis) to a missense DCLRE1C variant. In a later analysis, several top co-occurrence clusters appeared linked to parvovirus B19, influenza, CMV and Epstein-Barr virus. Presence/absence results assume similar sequencing depth per donor, which may not hold.

Germline CDR1 SGHTS, CDR2 YDEGEE. Trimming took off 4 bases at V and 4 bases at J, with 12 bases between the two ends. There are 14 residues in the CDR3. Vbeta (60) and Jbeta (13) primers were used in the PCR. TCRdb's table, derived via immunoSEQ multiplex PCR, lists solely in-frame clones and lacks some. The sample records 150,000 to 180,000 clones, around 80% being singletons. Material: PBMCs. This sequence originates from a woman aged 40 to 50 in good health and CMV-seropositive. The genes are TRBV5-8 and TRBJ1-5; no reliable D call. CDR3 in amino acids: CASSPGGRNQPQHF. DNA for the CDR3: TGTGCCAGCAGCCCCGGAGGCAGAAATCAGCCCCAGCATTTT.